The 20 T cell receptor beta chains reported below all come from one sample, sequenced in a study of OX40 agonist ivuxolimab in advanced cancers. Assay used: immunoSEQ multiplex PCR; TCRdb lists only in-frame clones, some missing. Among about 53,000 clones, roughly 88% were seen once, and the ten largest hold over 8.5%. Sample: CD4+ or CD8+ T cells sorted from blood, taken in a trial of the OX40 agonist ivuxolimab. The origin of the receptors is an adult with an advanced solid tumor such as melanoma, head and neck, liver or kidney cancer.

The rearrangement links TRBV28 to TRBJ2-7, with a possible D match to TRBD1 (6 bases). The V gene lost 2 bases and the J gene lost 5 bases, with 16 bases spanning the gap. This CDR3 spans 15 amino acids. Germline V gives CDR1 MDHEN, CDR2 SYDVKM. CDR3 region: CASSLTRGWSHEQYF. The CDR3, as DNA: TGTGCCAGCAGTTTAACCAGGGGCTGGAGCCACGAGCAGTACTTC.

This clone was seen a single time. The genes are TRBV11-2 and TRBJ1-1; no definite D call. The CDR3 sequence is 14 residues long. Between the trimmed V and J ends, which lost 5 bases and 7 bases, there was a span of 17 bases. In germline, CDR1 is SGHAT, CDR2 FQNNGV. CDR3 protein: CASSLLISLNEAFF. CDR3 nucleotides: TGTGCCAGCAGCCTCCTCATCTCTTTAAATGAAGCTTTCTTT.

In its sample, this clone was seen once. This sequence joins TRBV9 and TRBJ2-5; D tentatively fits TRBD1 or TRBD2 (5 bases each). The CDR3 runs to 15 residues. Trimming removed 3 bases at V and 4 bases at J, with 16 bases between. Per the germline V gene, CDR1 is SGDLS and CDR2 is YYNGEE. The CDR3 DNA sequence: TGTGCCAGCAGCGAGTATGGGGGATTTGGAGAGACCCAGTACTTC. Amino acid sequence: CASSEYGGFGETQYF.

J is TRBJ2-3 and V is TRBV27; 12 bases match TRBD2. The CDR3 runs to 18 residues. Germline CDR1 and CDR2: MNHEY and SMNVEV (reference sequence). The V segment lost 5 bases and the J segment 0 bases; nucleotides outside the gene matches: 9. The DNA of the CDR3 is TGTGCCAGCAGTCCAAGACTAGCGGGGGAGACTAGCACAGATACGCAGTATTTT. This codes for CASSPRLAGETSTDTQYF.

The rearrangement uses TRBV5-5 and TRBJ1-5; TRBD1 aligns across 7 bases. Trimming cost V 1 base and J 5 bases; bases outside gene matches: 6. The germline V gene has CDR1 SGHKS and CDR2 YYEKEE (reference sequence). This CDR3 spans 15 amino acids. CDR3 nucleotides: TGTGCCAGCAGCTTGAATTGGGACAGTTATCAGCCCCAGCATTTT. Its protein is CASSLNWDSYQPQHF.

This chain links TRBV7-7 with TRBJ2-5; D may be TRBD2 (7 bases). CDR1 SSHAT and CDR2 FNYEAQ come from the germline V gene (reference sequence). V was pared by 1 base and J by 5 bases, with 14 bases between. This CDR3 contains 15 residues. CDR3 sequence: CASSLGRGGWETQYF. The CDR3, as DNA: TGTGCCAGCAGCTTAGGAAGGGGGGGTTGGGAGACCCAGTACTTC.

The chain joins TRBV27 to TRBJ2-3, with 8 positions matching TRBD1. The germline V gene encodes CDR1 MNHEY and CDR2 SMNVEV (reference sequence). The length of the CDR3 is 15 residues. V shed 5 bases, J shed 2 bases, and the junction held 6 bases outside the gene matches. The CDR3 DNA sequence: TGTGCCAGCAGTCCCTGGGACAGGCTCACAGATACGCAGTATTTT. Translation gives CASSPWDRLTDTQYF.

This chain links TRBV28 with TRBJ2-1; 7 bases line up with TRBD1. CDR3 size: 15 residues. Trimming cost V 6 bases and J 3 bases; bases outside gene matches: 8. Germline V gives CDR1 MDHEN, CDR2 SYDVKM. As DNA, the CDR3 is TGTGCCAGCAGCTTTGACAGGGCCGTCTACAATGAGCAGTTCTTC. It is translated as CASSFDRAVYNEQFF. The full variable domain, completed using reference TRBV28 and TRBJ2-1, is DVKVTQSSRYLVKRTGEKVFLECVQDMDHENMFWYRQDPGLGLRLIYFSYDVKMKEKGDIPEGYSVSREKKERFSLILESASTNQTSMYLCASSFDRAVYNEQFFGPGTRLTVL.

The rearrangement joins TRBV27 to TRBJ2-1, with TRBD1 matching over 7 bases. This CDR3 region has 14 residues. V lost 4 bases, J lost 0 bases, and 0 bases stayed unmatched. Germline CDR1 and CDR2: MNHEY and SMNVEV (reference sequence). Written as DNA, the CDR3 is TGTGCCAGCAGTTCAGGGGGCTCCTACAATGAGCAGTTCTTC. This sequence encodes CASSSGGSYNEQFF.

This sequence joins TRBV6-5 and TRBJ2-1; no clear D gene. The germline gives CDR1 MNHEY, CDR2 SVGAGI. This CDR3 is built from 14 residues. Trimming cost V 7 bases and J 3 bases, with 13 bases left between them. CDR3 coding DNA: TGTGCCAGCATAGGCCGTCTAATCTACAATGAGCAGTTCTTC. Translation gives CASIGRLIYNEQFF.

The chain couples TRBV5-4 to TRBJ1-5; tentative D call: TRBD1 (5 bases). Trimming took 4 bases from V and 11 from J, leaving 16 bases between them. The CDR3 extends over 13 amino acids. Germline V gene data show CDR1 as SGHNT and CDR2 as YYREEE (reference sequence). The CDR3 DNA sequence: TGTGCCAGCAGCCACGTTACATCAGGGACCCAGCATTTT. Its translation: CASSHVTSGTQHF.

V gene TRBV7-9 combines with J gene TRBJ2-2; 13 nucleotides align to TRBD2. Trimming cost V 4 bases and J 6 bases; bases outside gene matches: 8. The CDR3 sequence is 17 residues long. CDR1 is SEHNR, CDR2 FQNEAQ, per germline (reference sequence). The CDR3 DNA reads TGTGCCAGCAGCTCTCAGACTAGCGGGAGGTTTTCCGGGGAGCTGTTTTTT. Its protein product is CASSSQTSGRFSGELFF.

The chain couples TRBV27 to TRBJ1-1; D is perhaps TRBD1 (5 bases). The CDR3 runs 13 residues. CDR1 is MNHEY and CDR2 is SMNVEV in the germline V gene (reference sequence). With 5 bases removed from V and 5 bases from J, the gap between germline ends came to 12 bases. The CDR3 reads CASSIGVDTEAFF. The CDR3 nucleotides are TGTGCCAGCAGTATAGGGGTGGATACTGAAGCTTTCTTT.

This clone was seen once. The rearrangement joins TRBV7-8 to TRBJ2-3; maybe TRBD1 (6 bases). Germline V gene lookup returns CDR1 SGHVS and CDR2 FQNEAQ. This CDR3 contains 14 residues. The V and J ends lost 3 bases and 1 base respectively, with 8 bases between them. CDR3 region: CASSFWTGTDTQYF. In DNA, the CDR3 is TGTGCCAGCAGCTTTTGGACAGGCACAGATACGCAGTATTTT.

The gene calls are TRBV19 and TRBJ1-2; no clear D gene. This CDR3 is built from 12 residues. The V end was cut by 3 bases, the J end by 7 bases, with 9 bases between. Germline loops: CDR1 LNHDA, CDR2 SQIVND (reference sequence). As DNA, the CDR3 is TGTGCCAGTAGTATCTCGACGGCTGGCTACACCTTC. Protein sequence: CASSISTAGYTF.

This chain links TRBV13 with TRBJ2-7; D gene uncertain. This CDR3 has 12 amino acids. Germline-derived CDR1 and CDR2 are PRHDT and FYEKMQ (reference sequence). The V end lost 1 base, the J end lost 7 bases, and 8 bases lay between the germline ends. This CDR3 is CASSLERREQYF. CDR3 sequence (DNA): TGTGCCAGCAGCTTAGAACGTCGGGAGCAGTACTTC.

As for this clone: At one end the junction does not follow the germline gene, possibly because of a read error. The V call is TRBV6-1, the J call TRBJ1-4; D might be TRBD1 (5 bases). Looked up from germline, CDR1 is MNHNS and CDR2 is SASEGT. The CDR3 loop spans 11 amino acids. CDR3 region: CASSQGPRGIF. For the CDR3, the DNA is TGTGCCAGCAGCCAAGGACCCCGGGGGATTTTT.

The V and J genes are TRBV7-3 and TRBJ1-4; 9 bases line up with TRBD1. The trim removed 6 bases at V and 5 bases at J, leaving 4 bases unmatched. This CDR3 has 14 amino acids. Germline V CDR1 and CDR2: SGHTA, FQGTGA. The CDR3 nucleotides read TGTGCCAGCAGGGACAGGGGTGGCAATGAAAAACTGTTTTTT. It translates to CASRDRGGNEKLFF.

The chain has TRBV5-1 and TRBJ2-2, with D perhaps assigned TRBD1 or TRBD2 (5 bases each). CDR3 length equals 16 residues. Germline V gene data show CDR1 as SGHRS and CDR2 as YFSETQ. The germline V and J ends were trimmed by 0 bases and 3 bases, with 12 bases remaining between them. CDR3 sequence reads: CASSLGGRVDTGELFF. In DNA, the CDR3 is TGCGCCAGCAGCTTGGGGGGACGTGTGGACACCGGGGAGCTGTTTTTT.

As DNA, the CDR3 is TGCAGCCCAGGACGGGAAGGGTATAGTGAAGCTTTCTTT. It yields the protein CSPGREGYSEAFF. This chain connects TRBV29-1 to TRBJ1-1, with D hard to call. Germline V lookup: CDR1 SQVTM, CDR2 ANQGSEA. The CDR3 has 13 amino acids. The germline V and J ends were trimmed by 8 bases and 7 bases, with 20 bases remaining between them.